One and the same sample provided the 8 T cell receptor beta chains below, sequenced in a study of T cells after yellow fever vaccination. Each CDR3 protein is one row after TCRdb ran MiXCR on the 5' RACE reads. The sample records 150,000 to 200,000 distinct CDR3 sequences, 5.5% to 7.5% being singletons. Material: CD4+ T cells sorted from PBMCs, obtained on the day of the first yellow fever vaccination. Receptor source: a man aged 18 to 30 who received the YFV17D yellow fever vaccine.

This clonotype was seen ten or more times. This sequence joins TRBV5-1 and TRBJ1-1, with D possibly matching TRBD1 (6 bases). The germline V gene has CDR1 SGHRS and CDR2 YFSETQ. Trimming took 2 bases from V and 5 from J, leaving 13 bases between them. This CDR3 contains 14 residues. CDR3 in amino acids: CASSFHRAGTEAFF. CDR3 DNA sequence: TGCGCCAGCAGCTTTCACAGGGCTGGGACTGAAGCTTTCTTT.

The chain employs TRBV7-6 and TRBJ1-5; D unresolved. Germline assignment: CDR1 SGHVS and CDR2 FNYEAQ. The V and J ends lost 1 base and 2 bases respectively, with 6 bases between them. This CDR3 has 14 residues. In nucleotides, the CDR3 is TGTGCCAGCAGCTTAGGGCATGGCAATCAGCCCCAGCATTTT. Amino acids: CASSLGHGNQPQHF.

This clonotype was counted ten times or more. The chain employs TRBV18 and TRBJ1-1; tentative D call: TRBD1 (5 bases). The CDR3 has 18 amino acids. In germline, CDR1 is KGHSH, CDR2 LQKENI. With 5 bases removed from V and 5 bases from J, the gap between germline ends came to 27 bases. The CDR3 bases are TGTGCCAGCTCAACGAGTCAGGGTAGGGGACCCCATAGGACTGAAGCTTTCTTT. It encodes CASSTSQGRGPHRTEAFF.

The sample holds many counts of this clonotype. The chain employs TRBV28 and TRBJ2-3, with 8 bases identical to TRBD2. The CDR3 sequence is 17 residues long. J was trimmed by 1 base and V by 3 bases; bases with no gene match: 9. Germline CDR1 is MDHEN and CDR2 is SYDVKM. The CDR3 nucleotides are TGTGCCAGCAGTTTTCTCCCCGGGGGGGCCGGCACAGATACGCAGTATTTT. This gives the protein CASSFLPGGAGTDTQYF. The entire variable domain, with the rest obtained from reference TRBV28 and TRBJ2-3, is as follows: DVKVTQSSRYLVKRTGEKVFLECVQDMDHENMFWYRQDPGLGLRLIYFSYDVKMKEKGDIPEGYSVSREKKERFSLILESASTNQTSMYLCASSFLPGGAGTDTQYFGPGTRLTVL.

There are many counts of this clonotype. This chain joins TRBV4-2 and TRBJ1-6; no clear D. Germline loops: CDR1 LGHNA, CDR2 YNFKEQ. This CDR3 comprises 14 residues. Trimming took off 0 bases at V and 10 bases at J, with 10 bases between the two ends. The CDR3 loop reads CASSQEISRSPLHF. CDR3 in DNA: TGTGCCAGCAGCCAAGAAATAAGTAGGTCACCCCTCCACTTT.

In this sample, this clonotype turned up a few times. V is TRBV5-4 and J is TRBJ2-7, with 10 bases identical to TRBD2. The CDR3 consists of 16 residues. J gave up 7 bases and V 2 bases, and 12 bases lay outside the gene matches. The V gene's germline CDR1 is SGHNT and CDR2 YYREEE (reference sequence). CDR3 DNA: TGTGCCAGCAGCTTTCCGCTAGCGGGGGACCTTTGGGAGCAGTACTTC. It encodes CASSFPLAGDLWEQYF. Based on the CDR3 plus reference TRBV5-4 and TRBJ2-7, the full variable domain is ETGVTQSPTHLIKTRGQQVTLRCSSQSGHNTVSWYQQALGQGPQFIFQYYREEENGRGNFPPRFSGLQFPNYSSELNVNALELDDSALYLCASSFPLAGDLWEQYFGPGTRLTVT.

This clonotype has ten or more counts. The chain is built from TRBV7-2 and TRBJ1-1, with D possibly being TRBD1 (6 bases). The V end lost 0 bases, the J end lost 6 bases, and 8 bases lay between the germline ends. Germline values: CDR1 SGHTA, CDR2 FQGNSA. The CDR3 has 13 residues. The CDR3 protein is CASSLAEGAEAFF. In DNA form, the CDR3 reads TGTGCCAGCAGCTTAGCAGAGGGGGCTGAAGCTTTCTTT.

At least ten counts were recorded for this clonotype. The V gene is TRBV6-5, the J gene TRBJ2-1; TRBD2 agrees at 11 bases. This CDR3 is built from 17 residues. In germline, CDR1 is MNHEY, CDR2 SVGAGI. The V and J ends lost 5 bases and 4 bases, in that order; junction bases with no gene match: 10. The CDR3 spells CASSRIAGGPGYNEQFF. DNA of the CDR3: TGTGCCAGCAGTAGGATAGCGGGGGGGCCGGGGTACAATGAGCAGTTCTTC.